The present T cell receptor (beta chain) was sequenced within a study of cytomegalovirus exposure and HLA in healthy donors (dated by TCRdb to the late 2010s). Some background on the complete study: In an earlier analysis of fewer than 750 of the donors, 250 to 300 Gb of sequence data and just under 120 million unique TCR beta sequences from some 170 million T cells were reported. An early release covering roughly 600 HLA-typed donors comprised 250 to 350 gigabases of sequencing data and tens of millions of unique TCR sequences. Among the roughly 370 genotyped donors, about 83% belonged to the genetic ancestry cluster associated with self-reported Caucasian donors. The study aimed to test whether cataloging public T cell receptors could reveal signatures of past pathogen exposure. The study profiled the T cell repertoires of about 720 subjects by immunosequencing and related them to cytomegalovirus serostatus. Along with the approximately 700-subject first cohort, a separate validation cohort of over 90 different subjects was used. High-throughput TCR immunosequencing, statistical association of individual TCRs with disease status, and machine learning were combined to predict cytomegalovirus infection status. To study patterns of TCR occurrence, a later analysis re-analyzed previously published TCR beta repertoires from under 750 donors and added high-resolution HLA genotyping. In the later analysis, no new phenotypic data were used to find candidate immune exposures; instead, reliance was placed on TCR beta sequences and their occurrence across donors. In an earlier analysis of 587 of the donors, high-throughput TCR beta sequencing was used to judge whether each TCR beta V gene segment behaved as functional or pseudogenic. Alongside the repertoire data, information on donor age, sex, ethnicity and CMV serostatus was compiled. In a later genetic analysis, genome-wide SNP genotypes for about 55% of the roughly 700 donors were used, and that subset was treated as a discovery cohort. Every discovery cohort repertoire had been produced on one sequencing platform. Both class I and class II loci were covered by HLA typing, at four-digit resolution. Typing coverage differed by locus: A, B, C, DRB1 and DQB1 were typed in about 629-640 donors, DQA1 in 500 to 550, DPA1 in nearly 610, and DPB1 in roughly 450. About five DR-DQ haplotypes were treated as single units for association and clustering because of strong linkage in the cohort. On average, over 200,000 unique TCR beta nucleotide sequences were sequenced per donor among 398 genotyped donors of the cohort, with roughly 18% of those sequences being non-productive.

The cohort consisted of approximately 690 healthy bone marrow donors. At the time of sampling, every cohort member was nominally healthy, though immune exposures that went unrecorded were likely present. The donor tested CMV seronegative and was one of the 352 seronegative cohort members. A peripheral blood sample was collected from each donor, and TCR beta sequencing was performed on peripheral blood mononuclear cells. The Qiagen DNeasy Blood Extraction Kit was used to extract genomic DNA from the blood cell samples. Study-wide conclusions, independent of this receptor: In an earlier analysis of 500 to 650 of the donors, most TCR beta V segments appeared in productive rearrangements about 87% or about 30% of the time, broadly matching IMGT annotations. Specific HLA alleles were associated with 15,000 to 20,000 TCR beta sequences at a false discovery rate of 0.05 in a later analysis. Because the 87-base-pair reads could not distinguish some IMGT-functional V segments, including TRBV6-2 and TRBV6-3, those segments were excluded. The study listed 150 to 200 TCR beta chains as associated with cytomegalovirus. A few of the identified cytomegalovirus-associated TCR beta chains were confirmed in vitro to be specific for cytomegalovirus antigens. According to a later analysis, most CMV-associated TCR beta chains appeared to be HLA-restricted, and the HLA associations seemed to be driven largely by CMV exposure. It was suggested by the authors that the approach could potentially be generalized to other disease states and immunological phenotypes. Roughly uniform sequencing depth across donors was assumed in presence/absence analyses, although this assumption may not hold. A later genetic analysis associated a missense DCLRE1C variant with V-gene and J-gene trimming of TCR beta chains, and an independent cohort replicated the association. Cytomegalovirus status was reported to be diagnosed by the classifier with high specificity and sensitivity in both the original and validation cohorts. Immune exposure information for the cohort was limited to CMV serostatus. A further reported finding was that TCR beta sequences accurately predicted the HLA-A and HLA-B alleles for most subjects in the first cohort. Because HLA typing was missing for some donors at each locus, association tests included only the typed subset. A group of highly shared sequence variants was considered likely to be a technical artifact of the sequencing pipeline. Correlated functional status among segregating V segments might reflect linkage disequilibrium, but an unknown experimental factor could not be ruled out. In this cohort, only TCR beta chains were sequenced, and detectable features were limited by the absence of alpha or paired-chain data. In a later genetic analysis, fewer N-insertions in productive TCRs were reported among donors in an Asian-associated ancestry cluster than the roughly 640-donor mean. Most TCR sequences were seen in very few donors, while some public TCRs were found in many individuals. Several of the top co-occurrence clusters appeared to be linked to parvovirus B19, influenza, CMV and Epstein-Barr virus, according to a later analysis. In a later analysis, TCR association rates were found to vary across HLA loci, with the most associated TCRs seen for DRB1 alleles and the fewest for HLA-C alleles. Assigning TCR associations to individual alleles was difficult when HLA alleles, especially DR and DQ, strongly co-occurred. Over 15 rarely observed V segments, including chromosome 9 orphons, were excluded from the earlier analysis of some 590 of the donors because counts were too low. Compared with equally common non-associated chains, HLA-associated TCR beta chains in a later analysis were more clonally expanded and had lower generation probabilities.

Receptors were amplified or captured by the immunoSEQ multiplex PCR assay. For the multiplex PCR, a mixture combining 60 forward primers for TCR Vbeta segments and 13 reverse primers for TCR Jbeta segments was used. The CDR3 region of rearranged TCR beta genes was amplified from genomic DNA with a multiplex PCR assay. The Illumina HiSeq System was used to sequence the amplified TCR beta libraries as 87-base-pair reads. The paper's data handling went like this. A later analysis counted about 80 million unique TCR beta chains across the approximately 700 repertoires, and roughly 9.9 million of these chains were shared by at least two donors. A nearest-neighbor algorithm error-corrected the raw reads and collapsed the reads into unique sequences, merging closely related sequences to remove PCR and sequencing errors. To assign V, D and J gene segments, CDR3 sequences were aligned to IMGT reference sequences. Each retained sequence needed at least a six-nucleotide match to both a V gene segment and a J gene segment. Rearrangements were called productive when the CDR3 lacked stop codons and stayed in frame with V and J; all others were non-productive. Following IMGT convention, CDR3 was defined as the stretch from the second conserved V-encoded cysteine up to the conserved J-encoded phenylalanine. The earlier analysis of 500 to 750 of the donors excluded any sequence lacking an unambiguous match to a single V gene segment. In an earlier analysis of approximately 590 of the donors, a V segment was called functional when productive rearrangements were above 56.7%, and segregating when the standard deviation between donors exceeded 5%. To diagnose cytomegalovirus status from the catalog of TCR beta chain sequences, a statistical classification framework was built. In a later analysis, V and J genes were assigned by comparing TCR nucleotide sequences against IMGT/GENE-DB human TR gene sequences. In a later analysis, CDR3 sequences and most-parsimonious VDJ recombination scenarios were assigned using the TCRdist pipeline. In a later analysis, each TCR beta chain was defined by its CDR3 amino acid sequence together with its V-gene family, and reads lacking a unique V-gene family were excluded. In a later analysis, around 600 highly shared, low-generation-probability nucleotide sequences were removed to address suspected cross-contamination and a sequencing artifact. In a later analysis, a clonal expansion index for each public chain was calculated from normalized within-repertoire ranks of inferred template counts. Generation probabilities in a later analysis came from a VDJ recombination model fitted to out-of-frame rearrangements, and those results were checked against IGoR. In a later analysis, TCR-TCR, TCR-HLA and TCR-CMV co-occurrence was scored with hypergeometric tests, and a repertoire-size bias correction was applied to TCR pairs. A later analysis estimated false discovery rates by permuting HLA or CMV assignments 20 times. In a later analysis, co-occurring TCRs were grouped using DBSCAN, and TCRdist sequence similarity was added for clustering within HLA-allele-positive subsets. Repertoires with fewer than 30,000 or more than 120,000 public chains were left out of co-occurrence clustering, as were a handful of repertoires with anomalous nucleotide sharing. Drawn from immuneACCESS, this table holds only the in-frame rearrangements with V and J called that TCRdb kept. Clones are partly lost; checked studies trace under half to an unresolved V gene and leave the rest unexplained. V, J and clone size reflect that table, while D and trimming were determined from the DNA. In all, the sample holds under 200,000 clones, and 70% to 80% of those were seen once. Clones ranked in the top ten supply under 2.5% of the sample.

This clone turned up a few times. Its cognate antigen has yet to be identified. Qualities for individual bases were not recorded, and no much larger clone is one base off. Spanning cysteine to phenylalanine, the CDR3 consists of 15 amino acids. Only the CDR3 part of the read is kept: 45 bases, read in frame from the first base. V is clipped by 0 bases and J by 7 bases, and the sequence between their germline boundaries is 12 bases long. From a lookup of the germline V gene, CDR1 and CDR2 are LGHNA and YNFKEQ. The source of this sequence is a man in his 60s in good health and CMV-seronegative. The rearrangement combines TRBV4-2 with TRBJ1-4; the D gene is unclear. The sequencing input was PBMCs. The nucleotide sequence is given as TGTGCCAGCAGCCAAGAGCCAACCTCGGGTGAAAAACTGTTTTTT. Its coded protein is CASSQEPTSGEKLFF.